This TCR beta chain was captured in a study of blood T cell repertoires in COVID-19. Assay used: immunoSEQ multiplex PCR; TCRdb lists only in-frame clones, some missing. The table records around 170,000 clones, roughly 88% of them present only once. The CDR3 runs 13 residues. Germline V gene lookup returns CDR1 LNHDA and CDR2 SQIVND (reference sequence). J was trimmed by 8 bases and V by 7 bases; bases with no gene match: 4. This receptor was obtained from a woman under 30 who had recovered from COVID-19. Sequenced material: PBMCs or T cells enriched from blood (not recorded which). The chain links TRBV19 to TRBJ2-1, with 11 bases lining up with TRBD2. The CDR3 DNA reads as TGTGCCAGTAAACTAGCGGGAGTGCATGAGCAGTTCTTC. The encoded protein is CASKLAGVHEQFF.